This TCR beta chain was identified during a study of PD-1 blockade in mismatch repair-deficient tumors. V shed 7 bases and J shed 9 bases, with 19 bases lying between them. CDR3 length: 13 amino acids. Germline V gene sequence: CDR1 WNHNN, CDR2 SYGVQD (reference sequence). Profiled with immunoSEQ multiplex PCR; TCRdb holds only in-frame clones, not every one. There are 60,000 to 65,000 clones in the sample; roughly 88% occur only once, and approximately 13% lies in the top ten. This clone came up once. This chain joins TRBV10-1 and TRBJ2-7; D call uncertain. This specimen consisted of peripheral blood, obtained 52 weeks after starting pembrolizumab. The sequence came from an adult with mismatch repair-deficient cancer. The CDR3: CASTSIRRTTQYF. Written as DNA, the CDR3 is TGCGCCAGCACTTCCATTAGACGTACCACGCAGTACTTC.